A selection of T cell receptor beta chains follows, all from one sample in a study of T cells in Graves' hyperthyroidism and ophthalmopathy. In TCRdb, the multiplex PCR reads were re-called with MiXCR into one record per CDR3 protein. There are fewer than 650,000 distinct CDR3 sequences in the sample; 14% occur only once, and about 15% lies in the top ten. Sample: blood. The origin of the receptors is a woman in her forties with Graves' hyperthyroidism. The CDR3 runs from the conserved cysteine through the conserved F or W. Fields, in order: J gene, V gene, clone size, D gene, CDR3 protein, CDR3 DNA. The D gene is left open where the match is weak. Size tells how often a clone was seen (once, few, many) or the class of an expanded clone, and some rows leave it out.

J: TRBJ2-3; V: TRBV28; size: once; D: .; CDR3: CASPGRGLPDTQYF; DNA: TGTGCCAGCCCCGGGAGGGGGCTGCCAGATACGCAGTATTTT
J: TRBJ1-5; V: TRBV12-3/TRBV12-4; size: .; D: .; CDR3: CASSLPGTSNQPQHF; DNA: TGTGCCAGCAGTTTACCAGGGACTAGCAATCAGCCCCAGCATTTT
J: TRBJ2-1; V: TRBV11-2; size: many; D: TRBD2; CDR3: CASSLLPSTGGSYNEQFF; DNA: TGTGCCAGCAGCTTGCTACCATCGACGGGAGGCTCCTACAATGAGCAGTTCTTC
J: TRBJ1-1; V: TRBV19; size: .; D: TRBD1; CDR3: CASSMDRVSEAFF; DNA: TGTGCCAGTAGTATGGACAGGGTCTCTGAAGCTTTCTTT
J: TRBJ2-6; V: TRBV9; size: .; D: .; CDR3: CASSPTPGANVLTF; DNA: TGTGCCAGCAGCCCAACACCTGGGGCCAACGTCCTGACTTTC
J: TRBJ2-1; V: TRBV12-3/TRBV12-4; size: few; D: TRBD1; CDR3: CASTSKPGQGPFF; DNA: TGTGCCAGCACCTCAAAGCCGGGACAGGGGCCGTTCTTC
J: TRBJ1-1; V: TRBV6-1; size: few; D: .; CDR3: CACSPIGATHTEAFF; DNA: TGTGCCTGCAGCCCCATTGGGGCAACTCACACTGAAGCTTTCTTT
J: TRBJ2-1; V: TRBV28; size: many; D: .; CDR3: CASRTVDEQFF; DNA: TGTGCCAGCAGGACGGTAGATGAGCAGTTCTTC
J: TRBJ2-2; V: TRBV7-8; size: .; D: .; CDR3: CASSAVTGELFF; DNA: TGTGCCAGCAGCGCTGTCACCGGGGAGCTGTTTTTT
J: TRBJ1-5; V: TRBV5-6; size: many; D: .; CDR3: CASSLAGQGMGQPQHF; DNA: TGTGCCAGCAGCTTGGCAGGGCAGGGGATGGGTCAGCCCCAGCATTTT
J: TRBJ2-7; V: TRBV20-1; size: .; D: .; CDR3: CSARDQGQASYEQYF; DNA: TGCAGTGCTAGAGATCAGGGTCAAGCTTCCTACGAGCAGTACTTC
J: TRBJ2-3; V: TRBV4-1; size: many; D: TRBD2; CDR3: CASSSLYLADLTDTQYF; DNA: TGCGCCAGCAGCTCTCTCTACCTAGCGGACCTCACAGATACGCAGTATTTT
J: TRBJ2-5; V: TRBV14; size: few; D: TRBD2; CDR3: CASSQGLAAAGETQYF; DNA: TGTGCCAGCAGCCAAGGACTAGCGGCAGCCGGGGAGACCCAGTACTTC
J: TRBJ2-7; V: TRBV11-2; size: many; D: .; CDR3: CASSLGPGPYEQYF; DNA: TGTGCCAGCAGCTTAGGGCCTGGCCCCTACGAGCAGTACTTC
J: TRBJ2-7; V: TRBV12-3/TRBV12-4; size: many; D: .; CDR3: CASSMTSRNYEQYF; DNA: TGTGCCAGCAGTATGACTAGTAGGAACTACGAGCAGTACTTC
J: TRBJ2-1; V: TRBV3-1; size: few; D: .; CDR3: CASSYDVSSYNEQFF; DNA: TGTGCCAGCAGTTACGACGTGAGCTCCTACAATGAGCAGTTCTTC
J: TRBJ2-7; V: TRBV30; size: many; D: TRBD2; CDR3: CAWSVQLAYEQYF; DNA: TGTGCCTGGAGTGTACAACTAGCGTACGAGCAGTACTTC
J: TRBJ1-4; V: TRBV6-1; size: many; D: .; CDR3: CASTPAGDKKLFF; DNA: TGTGCCAGCACCCCGGCCGGCGATAAAAAACTGTTTTTT
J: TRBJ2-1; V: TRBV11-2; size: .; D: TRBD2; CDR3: CASSLKREGYNEQFF; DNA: TGTGCCAGCAGCCTAAAGCGGGAGGGTTACAATGAGCAGTTCTTC
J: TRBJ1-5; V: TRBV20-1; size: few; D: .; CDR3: CSASQAGPSMGQPQHF; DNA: TGCAGTGCTAGCCAGGCGGGACCTAGTATGGGCCAGCCCCAGCATTTT
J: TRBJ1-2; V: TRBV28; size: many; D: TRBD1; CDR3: CASSSTGASYGYTF; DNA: TGTGCCAGCAGTTCGACAGGGGCTTCGTATGGCTACACCTTC
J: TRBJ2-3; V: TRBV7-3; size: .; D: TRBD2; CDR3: CASSLKFGGRAGADTQYF; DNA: TGTGCCAGCAGCTTAAAGTTTGGCGGGAGGGCCGGGGCAGATACGCAGTATTTT
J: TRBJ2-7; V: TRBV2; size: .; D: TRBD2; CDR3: CASAGTSGPYEQYF; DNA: TGTGCCAGCGCCGGGACTAGCGGACCCTACGAGCAGTACTTC
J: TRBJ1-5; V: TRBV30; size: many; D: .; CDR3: CAWSWAGKVQPQHF; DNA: TGTGCCTGGAGCTGGGCAGGGAAGGTTCAGCCCCAGCATTTT
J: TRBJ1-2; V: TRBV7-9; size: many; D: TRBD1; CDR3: CASSLTGGGDGYTF; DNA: TGTGCCAGCAGCTTAACAGGGGGCGGAGATGGCTACACCTTC
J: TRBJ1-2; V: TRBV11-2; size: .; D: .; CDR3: CASSENRLANYGYTF; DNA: TGTGCCAGCAGCGAGAACAGGTTGGCTAACTATGGCTACACCTTC
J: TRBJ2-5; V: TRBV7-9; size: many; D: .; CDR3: CASSLPSYGRETQYF; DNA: TGTGCCAGCAGCCTACCCAGTTATGGGCGGGAGACCCAGTACTTC
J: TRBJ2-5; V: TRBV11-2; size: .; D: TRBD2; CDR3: CASSPSGIETQYF; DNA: TGTGCCAGCAGCCCCAGCGGGATAGAGACCCAGTACTTC
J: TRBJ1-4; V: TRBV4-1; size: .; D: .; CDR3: CASSLTGYEKLFF; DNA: TGCGCCAGCAGCCTCACAGGGTATGAAAAACTGTTTTTT
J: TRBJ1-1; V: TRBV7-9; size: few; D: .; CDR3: CASIAPVGTEAFF; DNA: TGTGCCAGCATCGCCCCGGTCGGGACTGAAGCTTTCTTT
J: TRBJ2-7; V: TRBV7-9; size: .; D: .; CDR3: CASSHGNSELSYEQYF; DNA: TGTGCCAGCAGCCACGGTAACAGCGAACTCTCCTACGAGCAGTACTTC
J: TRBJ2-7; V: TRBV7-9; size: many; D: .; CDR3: CASSNTEQYF; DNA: TGTGCCAGCAGTAACACCGAGCAGTACTTC